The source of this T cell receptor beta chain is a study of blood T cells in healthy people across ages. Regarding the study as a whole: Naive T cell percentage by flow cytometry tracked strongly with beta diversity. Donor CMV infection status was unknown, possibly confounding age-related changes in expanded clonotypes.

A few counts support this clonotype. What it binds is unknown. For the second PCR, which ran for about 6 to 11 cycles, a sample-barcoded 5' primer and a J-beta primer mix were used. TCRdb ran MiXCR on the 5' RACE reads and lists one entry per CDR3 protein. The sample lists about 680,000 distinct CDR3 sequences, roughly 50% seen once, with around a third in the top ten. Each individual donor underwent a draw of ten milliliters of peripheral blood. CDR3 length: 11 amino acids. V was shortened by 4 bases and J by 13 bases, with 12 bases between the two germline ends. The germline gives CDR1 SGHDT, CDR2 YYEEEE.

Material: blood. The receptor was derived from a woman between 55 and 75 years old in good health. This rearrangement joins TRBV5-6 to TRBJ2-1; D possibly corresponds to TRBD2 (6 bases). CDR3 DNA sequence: TGTGCCAGCAGCCGACTAGGAAGTCAGTTCTTC. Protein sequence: CASSRLGSQFF.